This T cell receptor (beta chain) was observed in a study of blood T cell repertoires in COVID-19. Study-wide background: Acute and convalescent COVID-19 samples came from the United States, Italy and Spain. PBMCs, B-cell-depleted T cells, or T cells were the source of the cDNA or gDNA that made up the material.

Trimming removed 2 bases from V and 8 bases from J, with 13 bases in between. The germline gives CDR1 LNHNV, CDR2 YYDKDF (reference sequence). This CDR3 is built from 14 residues. In the source study's methods: Reference gene primers were amplified, and this amplification served to estimate nucleated cell counts. TCRdb keeps only in-frame clones here, not all; method: immunoSEQ multiplex PCR. V and J calls and clone size are those listed in that table; D and trimming were worked out from the DNA. The sample carries roughly 200,000 clones, about 83% recorded once. The sequence derives from a middle-aged man with active or convalescent COVID-19. The sample was peripheral blood. The J gene is TRBJ2-1, the V gene TRBV15; D gene ambiguous. CDR3 region: CATSRSRVADEQFF. The CDR3 region has the DNA TGTGCCACCAGCAGATCCCGTGTTGCAGATGAGCAGTTCTTC. The full variable domain, in which reference TRBV15 and TRBJ2-1 provide the parts outside the CDR3, is DAMVIQNPRYQVTQFGKPVTLSCSQTLNHNVMYWYQQKSSQAPKLLFHYYDKDFNNEADTPDNFQSRRPNTSFCFLDIRSPGLGDTAMYLCATSRSRVADEQFFGPGTRLTVL.